This T cell receptor (beta chain) was identified in a study of blood T cell repertoires in COVID-19 (dated by TCRdb to about 2020). Study-level background: The collaborator samples originated in the United States, Italy and Spain and spanned the acute and convalescent phases of COVID-19. Where available, HLA class I and class II types were taken from metadata supplied by the sample provider and were not determined by assay-based typing. Nearly every sample came with metadata listing a de-identified subject ID, COVID-19 status, age in years and sex. The dataset comprised deeply sampled blood TCRbeta repertoires from subjects exposed to, actively infected with, or recovered from COVID-19. The repertoires were released in a freely available public database intended as a resource for research on the immune response to SARS-CoV-2. The prospective study material was composed of cDNA or gDNA derived from T cells, B-cell-depleted T cells, or PBMCs. The samples were drawn from the first 160 participants of the ongoing ImmuneRACE study and from 1,254 subjects provided by 6 global collaborators.

TCRbeta CDR3 regions were amplified from genomic DNA by means of the immunoSEQ Assay, a bias-controlled multiplex PCR. The authors' pipeline ran thus. The number of nucleated cells in each sample was estimated from the amplification of reference gene primers within the assay. Sequence reads were collapsed and filtered to measure the absolute abundance of every unique TCRbeta CDR3 rearrangement. For each sample, productive Simpson clonality was calculated as the square root of Simpson's diversity index over productive rearrangements. This is the immuneACCESS table as TCRdb keeps it, with only in-frame sequences that have V and J called. A part of the clones is gone; compared with another copy, unresolved V genes explain less than half, and the rest is unexplained. V and J calls and clone size are copied from that table; D and trimming were computed from the DNA. The sample records 150,000 to 200,000 clones, approximately 88% of which are singletons. Over 4.5% of the sample belongs to the ten largest clones.

The germline V and J ends show losses of 7 bases and 0 bases respectively, and no gene match explains 5 bases of the junction. Measured from the cysteine to the phenylalanine, the CDR3 is 15 residues long. The CDR3 DNA has 45 bases and is translated from base 1. CDR1 and CDR2 are drawn from the germline V gene: SQVTM, ANQGSEA. What the research found in general, with its limitations: How much clinical and demographic metadata was included differed by source and by participant, and the metadata was provided uncurated.

With regard to this clone: What antigen it recognizes has not been identified. The input lacks base qualities; no much larger clone sits a single base away.

The collaborating institutions used their own protocols to collect whole blood in K2EDTA tubes. For TCRbeta analysis, collaborators shipped samples as frozen whole blood, isolated PBMCs, or DNA extracted from either of those sample types. The chain uses TRBV29-1 and TRBJ2-6; the central 8 bases match TRBD2. Material: peripheral blood. The TCR comes from a human donor in a cohort sampled during active COVID-19. The DNA reads TGCAGCGGGGCGGGGGGACCCTCTGGGGCCAACGTCCTGACTTTC. It translates as CSGAGGPSGANVLTF.